This is a list of T cell receptor beta chains from one sample in a study of CXCR3-negative and CXCR3-positive naive CD8 T cells. No DNA is given; TCRdb re-called the 5' RACE reads and lists each CDR3 protein once. The sample's table shows 90,000 to 100,000 distinct CDR3 sequences. The sample consisted of naive CXCR3+ CD8+ T cells from blood. The origin of the receptors is a human donor in good health. Some clones in this sample may be carry-over from other donors' samples. Both conserved end residues are part of each CDR3. The order of the fields is V gene, J gene, CDR3 length, CDR3 protein.

>TRBV27|TRBJ2-5|17
CASSFGQGRPNQETQYF
>TRBV5-6|TRBJ2-1|15
CASSEDRGPYNEQFF
>TRBV10-1|TRBJ1-5|16
CASSESLRNSNQPQHF
>TRBV3-1|TRBJ1-4|16
CASSQVATGTNEKLFF
>TRBV23-1|TRBJ1-5|17
CASSPWRDGRSNQPQHF
>TRBV21-1|TRBJ2-1|13
CASSKVTMHEQFF
>TRBV6-2/TRBV6-3|TRBJ2-1|16
CASSRSGTLSYNEQFF
>TRBV7-9|TRBJ2-1|16
CASSFLAGASYNEQFF
>TRBV29-1|TRBJ2-7|12
CSVDMGGDEQYF
>TRBV27|TRBJ2-5|14
CASSSRQDQETQYF
>TRBV29-1|TRBJ2-7|13
CSVGTSGDYEQYF
>TRBV30|TRBJ2-1|13
CACGQGPYNEQFF
>TRBV7-9|TRBJ2-3|15
CASSPLGPEGDTKYF
>TRBV28|TRBJ1-5|14
CASNGQGAHQPQHF
>TRBV25-1|TRBJ1-6|15
CASSEFDRGPSPLHF
>TRBV7-8|TRBJ2-2|15
CASSLWEGITGELFF
>TRBV4-1|TRBJ2-3|16
CASSQVGTSGTDTQYF
>TRBV29-1|TRBJ2-5|12
CSVEFGEETQYF
>TRBV5-1|TRBJ2-1|15
CASSFLTSGNNEQFF
>TRBV4-3|TRBJ2-7|15
CASSLGTSWSYEQYF
>TRBV5-1|TRBJ2-3|16
CASSLILWEGHGTQYF
>TRBV12-3/TRBV12-4|TRBJ2-5|17
CASSPGLAGGPQETQYF
>TRBV10-2|TRBJ2-3|15
CASSEVGGSTDTQYF
>TRBV14|TRBJ2-7|16
CASSPVYGGPSYEQYF
>TRBV29-1|TRBJ2-7|14
CSVEGENRAYEQYF
>TRBV4-1|TRBJ2-2|15
CASSSRGGGAGELFF
>TRBV29-1|TRBJ2-5|17
CSVEGSSGGVYQETQYF
>TRBV4-2|TRBJ2-7|18
CASSQEGEERGRFYEQYF
>TRBV7-6|TRBJ2-1|20
CASSLSPGNRLAQSYNEQFF
>TRBV4-2|TRBJ2-3|17
CASSQERMTGTTDTQYF
>TRBV7-9|TRBJ1-1|13
CASSLPGEPEAFF